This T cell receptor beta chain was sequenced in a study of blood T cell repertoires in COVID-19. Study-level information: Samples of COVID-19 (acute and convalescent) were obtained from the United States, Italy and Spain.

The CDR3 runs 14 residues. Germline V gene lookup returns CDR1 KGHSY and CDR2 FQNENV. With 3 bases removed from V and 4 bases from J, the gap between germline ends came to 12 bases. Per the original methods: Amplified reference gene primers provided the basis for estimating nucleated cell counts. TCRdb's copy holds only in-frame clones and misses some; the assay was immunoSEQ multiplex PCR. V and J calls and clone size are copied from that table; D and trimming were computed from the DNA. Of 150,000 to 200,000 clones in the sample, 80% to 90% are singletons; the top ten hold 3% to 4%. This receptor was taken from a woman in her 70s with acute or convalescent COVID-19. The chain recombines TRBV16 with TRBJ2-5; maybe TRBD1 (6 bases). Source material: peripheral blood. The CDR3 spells CASSQQGMGETQYF. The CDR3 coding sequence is TGTGCCAGCAGCCAGCAGGGGATGGGAGAGACCCAGTACTTC.